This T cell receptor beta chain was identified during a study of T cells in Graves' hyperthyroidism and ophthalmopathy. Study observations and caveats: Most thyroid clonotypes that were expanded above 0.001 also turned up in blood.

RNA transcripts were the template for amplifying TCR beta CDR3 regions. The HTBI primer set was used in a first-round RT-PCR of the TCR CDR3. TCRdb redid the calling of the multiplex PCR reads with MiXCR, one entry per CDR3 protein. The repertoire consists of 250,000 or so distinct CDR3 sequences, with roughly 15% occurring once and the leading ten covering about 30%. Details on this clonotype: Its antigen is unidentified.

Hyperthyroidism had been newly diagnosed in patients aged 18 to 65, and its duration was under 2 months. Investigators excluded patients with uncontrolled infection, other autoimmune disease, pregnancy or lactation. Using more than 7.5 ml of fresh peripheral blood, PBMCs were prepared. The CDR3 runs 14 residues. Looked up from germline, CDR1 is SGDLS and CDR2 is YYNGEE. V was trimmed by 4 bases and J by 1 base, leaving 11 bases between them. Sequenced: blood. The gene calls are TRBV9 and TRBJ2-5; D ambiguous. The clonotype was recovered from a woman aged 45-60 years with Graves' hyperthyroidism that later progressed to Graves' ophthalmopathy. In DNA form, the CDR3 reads TGTGCCAGCAGCCCGACCATTGCCCAAGAGACCCAGTACTTC. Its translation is CASSPTIAQETQYF.